Listed below are T cell receptor beta chains from one sample, sequenced in a study of T cell changes during pregnancy in multiple sclerosis. Here immunoSEQ multiplex PCR was the method, and the copy in TCRdb shows in-frame clones only, minus some. The sample lists about 25,000 clones, roughly nine tenths seen once, with about 13% in the top ten. The sample in question was CD8+ T cells from peripheral blood mononuclear cells, obtained in the first trimester of pregnancy. All receptors come from a female donor in good health, enrolled as a control in a pregnancy study. Both conserved end residues are part of each CDR3. A D gene is named only where the DNA matches it firmly. Not every row has a clone size; where given, it reads once, few, many or a size class.

TRBV19	.	16	.	TRBJ1-5	TGTGCCAGTAGTATCGGGCGGGAAATGAACAATCAGCCCCAGCATTTT	CASSIGREMNNQPQHF
TRBV19	.	17	TRBD1	TRBJ1-5	TGTGCCAGTAGTCCAACCGGGACAGGTTATAGCAATCAGCCCCAGCATTTT	CASSPTGTGYSNQPQHF
TRBV28	.	16	.	TRBJ1-6	TGTGCCAGCAGTTTTGGTCCTAGCTCCTATAATTCACCCCTCCACTTT	CASSFGPSSYNSPLHF
TRBV6-6	.	15	TRBD1	TRBJ2-5	TGTGCCAGCAGACCTTTGACAGGGGGGAAAGAGACCCAGTACTTC	CASRPLTGGKETQYF
TRBV7-8	many	16	.	TRBJ1-5	TGTGCCAGCAGCTTATTTGGCGGCAATAGCAATCAGCCCCAGCATTTT	CASSLFGGNSNQPQHF
TRBV11-3	.	12	.	TRBJ2-1	TGTGCCAGCAGCCTCGGGTACAATGAGCAGTTCTTC	CASSLGYNEQFF
TRBV21-1	.	13	.	TRBJ2-1	TGTGCCAGCGGGAAGCTAGCGGACAATGAGCAGTTCTTC	CASGKLADNEQFF
TRBV28	.	14	TRBD2	TRBJ2-7	TGTGCCAGCTATACGGGAGGGGATTTCTACGAGCAGTACTTC	CASYTGGDFYEQYF
TRBV2	.	14	TRBD1	TRBJ2-1	TGTGCCAGCAGTGAAGGGGGACAGAACGGTGAGCAGTTCTTC	CASSEGGQNGEQFF
TRBV27	.	15	.	TRBJ2-1	TGTGCCAGCAGGCCCTCCCGGACAGCCTACAATGAGCAGTTCTTC	CASRPSRTAYNEQFF
TRBV5-6	.	13	.	TRBJ1-5	TGTGCCAGCAGCTTCCAGAGCAATCAGCCCCAGCATTTT	CASSFQSNQPQHF
TRBV28	.	14	TRBD1	TRBJ2-5	TGTGCCAGCAGCCCCGGGACAGCAGAAGAGACCCAGTACTTC	CASSPGTAEETQYF
TRBV7-9	.	16	TRBD1	TRBJ1-2	TGTGCCAGCAGCCCACAGACCGGGACAGGGGGCCGCGGCTACACCTTC	CASSPQTGTGGRGYTF
TRBV6-1	few	15	.	TRBJ1-3	TGTGCCAGCAGTGAAGAAGAGGGCTCTGGAAACACCATATATTTT	CASSEEEGSGNTIYF
TRBV7-2	.	16	.	TRBJ2-5	TGTGCCAGCAGCTTAGCCGCAGACTCTTTTGGAGAGACCCAGTACTTC	CASSLAADSFGETQYF
TRBV7-9	.	15	.	TRBJ1-6	TGTGCCAGCAGCTCCACGGGGAATTATAATTCACCCCTCCACTTT	CASSSTGNYNSPLHF
TRBV10-3	.	14	.	TRBJ1-6	TGTGCCATCAGTGAAGGGGGAAGCAGTTCACCCCTCCACTTT	CAISEGGSSSPLHF
TRBV4-2	many	16	TRBD1	TRBJ1-3	TGTGCCAGCAGCCAAGACTCTGGGACAGGAGGAAACACCATATATTTT	CASSQDSGTGGNTIYF
TRBV6-1	.	15	.	TRBJ2-6	TGTGCCAGCAGTGCACCTCCAGGCGGGGCCAACGTCCTGACTTTC	CASSAPPGGANVLTF
TRBV27	few	15	.	TRBJ2-5	TGTGCCAGCAGTTTATTAGATCGCTTCCAAGAGACCCAGTACTTC	CASSLLDRFQETQYF
TRBV19	few	15	.	TRBJ1-1	TGTGCCAGTAGTCCGACACAGGCGGAGAGCACTGAAGCTTTCTTT	CASSPTQAESTEAFF
TRBV27	.	13	.	TRBJ1-2	TGTGCCAGCAGTCCGGGGTACTTCTATGGCTACACCTTC	CASSPGYFYGYTF
TRBV5-4	.	17	TRBD2	TRBJ2-1	TGTGCCACCTCAGCTTCATTATCGGGGGGGTTTAAATTTGAGCAGTTCTTC	CATSASLSGGFKFEQFF
TRBV4-2	medium-sized	16	TRBD1	TRBJ1-6	TGTGCCAGCAGCCAAGATCTGGGACAGGGCTCTTCACCCCTCCACTTT	CASSQDLGQGSSPLHF
TRBV28	.	13	.	TRBJ1-2	TGTGCCAGCAGTTTTCATCCCAGTGGTGGCTACACCTTC	CASSFHPSGGYTF
TRBV7-2	.	16	.	TRBJ2-5	TGTGCCAGCAGCTTAGAATTAGGAGGGTTGGGAGAGACCCAGTACTTC	CASSLELGGLGETQYF
TRBV6-5	.	15	TRBD2	TRBJ2-2	TGTGCCAGCAGTTACTCTAGCGGGGGGGCCGGGGAGCTGTTTTTT	CASSYSSGGAGELFF